This T cell receptor (beta chain) is drawn from a study of blood T cell repertoires in COVID-19. Study-level background: The origin of the acute and convalescent COVID-19 samples was the United States, Italy and Spain. T cells, B-cell-depleted T cells, or PBMCs supplied cDNA or gDNA.

Under the authors' procedure: Amplification of reference gene primers provided the estimated nucleated cell counts. Profiling relied on immunoSEQ multiplex PCR, and the TCRdb table lists in-frame clones only, not all of them. The D gene and trimming were derived from the DNA, and the V and J assignments and clone size from that table. This sample has about 160,000 clones; over 65% occur once, and the top ten carry roughly 8.3%. From germline, CDR1 is LNHDA and CDR2 SQIVND (reference sequence). The CDR3 is 15 residues long. The V end lost 3 bases, the J end lost 7 bases, and 15 bases lay between the germline ends.

The sample was peripheral blood. This TCR came from a man in his sixties with acute or convalescent COVID-19. The V call is TRBV19, the J call TRBJ2-2; D perhaps matches TRBD1 (6 bases). CDR3 sequence (DNA): TGTGCCAGTAGTATCGACAGGAGAGGACACGGGGAGCTGTTTTTT. Protein sequence: CASSIDRRGHGELFF.